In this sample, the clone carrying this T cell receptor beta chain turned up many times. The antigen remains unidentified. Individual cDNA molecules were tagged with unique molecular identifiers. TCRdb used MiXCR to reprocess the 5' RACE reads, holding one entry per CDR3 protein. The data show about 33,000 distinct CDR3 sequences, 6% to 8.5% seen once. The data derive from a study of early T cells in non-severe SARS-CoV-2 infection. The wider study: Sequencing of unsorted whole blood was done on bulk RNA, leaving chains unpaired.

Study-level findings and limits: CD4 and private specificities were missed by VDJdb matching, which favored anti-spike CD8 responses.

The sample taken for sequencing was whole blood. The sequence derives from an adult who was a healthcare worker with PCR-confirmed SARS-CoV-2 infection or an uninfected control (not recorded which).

CDR3 sequence (DNA): TGTGCCAGCAGCTTAGATGACCTTTGGAGCGGGAGCTCTTCCGGGGCCAACGTCCTGACTTTC. Its protein product is CASSLDDLWSGSSSGANVLTF. V gene TRBV11-2 combines with J gene TRBJ2-6; 8 nucleotides align to TRBD2. Germline-derived CDR1 and CDR2 are SGHAT and FQNNGV. The CDR3 is 21 amino acids. Losses at the gene ends were 0 bases for V and 4 bases for J; bases not matched to a gene: 17.